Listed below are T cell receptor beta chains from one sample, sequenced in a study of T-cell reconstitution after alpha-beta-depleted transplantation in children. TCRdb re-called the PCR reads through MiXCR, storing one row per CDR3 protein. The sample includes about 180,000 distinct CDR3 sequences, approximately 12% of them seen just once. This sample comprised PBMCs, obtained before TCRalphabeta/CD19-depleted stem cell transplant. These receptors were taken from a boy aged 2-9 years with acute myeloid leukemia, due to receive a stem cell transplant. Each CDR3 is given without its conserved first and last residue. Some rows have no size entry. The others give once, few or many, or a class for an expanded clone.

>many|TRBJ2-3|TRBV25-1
ASRPQGADTQY
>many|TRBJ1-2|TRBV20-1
SSQVNYGYT
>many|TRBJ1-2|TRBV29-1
SVLPQGHYGYT
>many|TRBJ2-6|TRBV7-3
ASSLTPGSGANVLT
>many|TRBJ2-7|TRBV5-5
ASRALSGSSYEQY
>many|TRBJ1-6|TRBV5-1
ASSREADSPLH
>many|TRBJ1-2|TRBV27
ASSLMGRGPVGYT
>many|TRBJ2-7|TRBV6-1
ASSQTRTDIYEQY
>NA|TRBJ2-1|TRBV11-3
ASSGTNSGNEQF
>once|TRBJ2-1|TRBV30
AWRVPSGGIGGEQF
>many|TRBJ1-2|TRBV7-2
ACQGGPNYGYT
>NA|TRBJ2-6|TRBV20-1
SARDRGISGANVLT
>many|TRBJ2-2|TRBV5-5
ASSLEFGQGTGELF
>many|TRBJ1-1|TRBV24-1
ATSDGVRTGEAF